The rows below give T cell receptor beta chains drawn from one sample of a study of regulatory T cells. Here immunoSEQ multiplex PCR was the method, and the copy in TCRdb shows in-frame clones only, minus some. The sample records 30,000 to 40,000 clones, 93% being singletons. Sequenced input: conventional CD4+ T cells sorted from blood. The receptor set was obtained from a child aged 2 to 10 with CD3G deficiency. Both conserved end residues are part of each CDR3.

v_call: TRBV28
j_call: TRBJ2-7
cdr3_aa: CASSLSGQPSYEQYF

v_call: TRBV28
j_call: TRBJ2-7
cdr3_aa: CASSMPGRSLEQYF

v_call: TRBV19
j_call: TRBJ2-1
cdr3_aa: CASSIRLVTHDEQFF

v_call: TRBV7-9
j_call: TRBJ2-1
cdr3_aa: CASSPPARTGRHEQFF

v_call: TRBV6-1
j_call: TRBJ2-7
cdr3_aa: CASSEGGTGTYEQYF

v_call: TRBV4-1
j_call: TRBJ2-2
cdr3_aa: CASSQVGRRTGELFF

v_call: TRBV28
j_call: TRBJ1-1
cdr3_aa: CASSPRGTEAFF

v_call: TRBV28
j_call: TRBJ1-2
cdr3_aa: CASSPWAFYGYTF

v_call: TRBV5-1
j_call: TRBJ2-3
cdr3_aa: CASSDTDTQYF

v_call: TRBV18
j_call: TRBJ2-7
cdr3_aa: CASSPSRGPFEQYF

v_call: TRBV28
j_call: TRBJ2-1
cdr3_aa: CASSLRGHEQFF

v_call: TRBV6-1
j_call: TRBJ2-7
cdr3_aa: CASSEGQRYEQYF

v_call: TRBV29-1
j_call: TRBJ2-7
cdr3_aa: CSVTGTSGSYEQYF